A selection of T cell receptor beta chains follows, all from one sample in a study of cytomegalovirus exposure and HLA in healthy donors. The table came from immunoSEQ multiplex PCR; TCRdb's copy has only in-frame clones and leaves some out. The top ten hold over 5% of the sample, which has 200,000 to 250,000 clones, 82% seen once. Sequenced: PBMCs. These receptors were obtained from a woman between 40 and 50 years old in good health and CMV-seropositive. Each CDR3 is given with its conserved first and last residue. A D gene is named only where the DNA matches it firmly. A row's size may be missing; if present it is once, few, many or a size class.

CDR3nt: TGTGCCAGCAGCGCGCAGGGTTATGGCTACACCTTC
CDR3aa: CASSAQGYGYTF
v_gene: TRBV9
j_gene: TRBJ1-2
abundance: .
d_gene: .

CDR3nt: TGTGCCATCAGCGGGACAGGGATTTATTCACCCCTCCACTTT
CDR3aa: CAISGTGIYSPLHF
v_gene: TRBV10-3
j_gene: TRBJ1-6
abundance: .
d_gene: TRBD1

CDR3nt: TGTGCCAGCAGTGCCCCGAGACTAGCGACGCAGTATTTT
CDR3aa: CASSAPRLATQYF
v_gene: TRBV28
j_gene: TRBJ2-3
abundance: .
d_gene: TRBD2

CDR3nt: TGTGCCAGCGGGGTAGCGGGAGGTATCGGCAATGAGCAGTTCTTC
CDR3aa: CASGVAGGIGNEQFF
v_gene: TRBV6-4
j_gene: TRBJ2-1
abundance: .
d_gene: TRBD2

CDR3nt: TGCGCCAGCAGCCAAGATTCCAGGGGGCGGGAGCAGTTCTTC
CDR3aa: CASSQDSRGREQFF
v_gene: TRBV4-1
j_gene: TRBJ2-1
abundance: once
d_gene: TRBD1

CDR3nt: TGCGCCAGCAGCCAAGACCCGACTAGCACAGATACGCAGTATTTT
CDR3aa: CASSQDPTSTDTQYF
v_gene: TRBV4-3
j_gene: TRBJ2-3
abundance: .
d_gene: .

CDR3nt: TGTGCCAGCAGCTTGGGGGGCTCCTATGGCTACACCTTC
CDR3aa: CASSLGGSYGYTF
v_gene: TRBV5-4
j_gene: TRBJ1-2
abundance: .
d_gene: .

CDR3nt: TGTGCCAGCAGCTCAGTGGGACTTTTTGAGCAGTTCTTC
CDR3aa: CASSSVGLFEQFF
v_gene: TRBV7-3
j_gene: TRBJ2-1
abundance: .
d_gene: .

CDR3nt: TGTGCCAGCAGCTTGTCGGGAATAGGGCATGGCTACACCTTC
CDR3aa: CASSLSGIGHGYTF
v_gene: TRBV5-4
j_gene: TRBJ1-2
abundance: .
d_gene: .

CDR3nt: TGTGCCAGCAACCGGGGGGCAGGGGCCTACTACGAGCAGTACTTC
CDR3aa: CASNRGAGAYYEQYF
v_gene: TRBV27
j_gene: TRBJ2-7
abundance: .
d_gene: .

CDR3nt: TGTGCCAGTACCCAAGACAGGGACTATAATTCACCCCTCCACTTT
CDR3aa: CASTQDRDYNSPLHF
v_gene: TRBV19
j_gene: TRBJ1-6
abundance: .
d_gene: TRBD1

CDR3nt: TGTGCCAGCAGTGCGACCCGGGTGAACACTGAAGCTTTCTTT
CDR3aa: CASSATRVNTEAFF
v_gene: TRBV27
j_gene: TRBJ1-1
abundance: .
d_gene: .

CDR3nt: TGTGCCTGGAGCGCGACAGTCTATGGCTACACCTTC
CDR3aa: CAWSATVYGYTF
v_gene: TRBV30
j_gene: TRBJ1-2
abundance: .
d_gene: .

CDR3nt: TGTGCCACCAGTACCTGGCCGAGATCCCAGGTCTATGGCTACACCTTC
CDR3aa: CATSTWPRSQVYGYTF
v_gene: TRBV15
j_gene: TRBJ1-2
abundance: .
d_gene: .

CDR3nt: TGCGCCAGCAGCTCTATAGCGGGGTCGACAGATACGCAGTATTTT
CDR3aa: CASSSIAGSTDTQYF
v_gene: TRBV5-1
j_gene: TRBJ2-3
abundance: .
d_gene: TRBD2

CDR3nt: TGTGCCAGCTCGCGGACAGGGGATACTGAAGCTTTCTTT
CDR3aa: CASSRTGDTEAFF
v_gene: TRBV18
j_gene: TRBJ1-1
abundance: .
d_gene: TRBD1

CDR3nt: TGTGCCAGCAGCATCGCACTCCCCTCAGATACGCAGTATTTT
CDR3aa: CASSIALPSDTQYF
v_gene: TRBV7-9
j_gene: TRBJ2-3
abundance: .
d_gene: .

CDR3nt: TGTGCCAGCAGCTTCGCCGGGGGGAATGAGCAGTTCTTC
CDR3aa: CASSFAGGNEQFF
v_gene: TRBV6-5
j_gene: TRBJ2-1
abundance: .
d_gene: TRBD2

CDR3nt: TGCAGCGTCGGAAATAGGACAGGGGCCCATAACTATGGCTACACCTTC
CDR3aa: CSVGNRTGAHNYGYTF
v_gene: TRBV29-1
j_gene: TRBJ1-2
abundance: .
d_gene: TRBD1

CDR3nt: TGTGCCTGGACCCAGGGTGTCATCTCAAGCTCCTACGAGCAGTACTTC
CDR3aa: CAWTQGVISSSYEQYF
v_gene: TRBV30
j_gene: TRBJ2-7
abundance: .
d_gene: .

CDR3nt: TGTGCCAGCAATCAACTAGCGGGAGGGTTTAATGAGCAGTTCTTC
CDR3aa: CASNQLAGGFNEQFF
v_gene: TRBV27
j_gene: TRBJ2-1
abundance: .
d_gene: TRBD2

CDR3nt: TGTGCCAGCAGCGCTGGGGGCGACAGATCTCAGCCCCAGCATTTT
CDR3aa: CASSAGGDRSQPQHF
v_gene: TRBV9
j_gene: TRBJ1-5
abundance: .
d_gene: .

CDR3nt: TGTGCCTGGAGTGTAAATACAAACTATGGCTACACCTTC
CDR3aa: CAWSVNTNYGYTF
v_gene: TRBV30
j_gene: TRBJ1-2
abundance: .
d_gene: .

CDR3nt: TGTGCCAGCAGCCGGACAAGCGGGAGGGCCCGGGGTGAGCAGTTCTTC
CDR3aa: CASSRTSGRARGEQFF
v_gene: TRBV7-9
j_gene: TRBJ2-1
abundance: once
d_gene: TRBD2

CDR3nt: TGTGCCAGCAGTTCGACAGGGGCGGGCACAGATACGCAGTATTTT
CDR3aa: CASSSTGAGTDTQYF
v_gene: TRBV27
j_gene: TRBJ2-3
abundance: once
d_gene: TRBD1

CDR3nt: TGCAGCGTTACAGGGGGACTCAACTATGGCTACACCTTC
CDR3aa: CSVTGGLNYGYTF
v_gene: TRBV29-1
j_gene: TRBJ1-2
abundance: .
d_gene: TRBD1

CDR3nt: TGTGCCAGCACGAGATCCTACGAGCAGTACTTC
CDR3aa: CASTRSYEQYF
v_gene: TRBV25-1
j_gene: TRBJ2-7
abundance: .
d_gene: .

CDR3nt: TGTGCCAGCAGCTTGATCAGCTCCTATAATTCACCCCTCCACTTT
CDR3aa: CASSLISSYNSPLHF
v_gene: TRBV5-5
j_gene: TRBJ1-6
abundance: few
d_gene: .

CDR3nt: TGTGCCAGCAGCTTAGTACAGGGCGGTGGGGAAAAACTGTTTTTT
CDR3aa: CASSLVQGGGEKLFF
v_gene: TRBV7-2
j_gene: TRBJ1-4
abundance: once
d_gene: .